This is a list of T cell receptor beta chains from one sample in a study of CD8+ T cells in alopecia areata. The data were produced by immunoSEQ multiplex PCR, yet TCRdb's version contains in-frame clones alone and is incomplete. This table has about 150,000 clones, roughly 53% appearing once. The sample was CD4+ T cells sorted from blood, taken at week 0. The receptors were gathered from a human donor with alopecia areata. Each CDR3 is given without its conserved first and last residue. Clone sizes are given selectively: once, few, many, or a class where the clone is expanded.

.,TRBV5-1,TRBJ2-6,ASTGESGANVLT
.,TRBV23-1,TRBJ1-6,ASSPTDGPLH
.,TRBV7-2,TRBJ2-1,ASSLDVYAYNEQF
.,TRBV7-2,TRBJ1-5,ASSLSLNQPQH
few,TRBV7-2,TRBJ1-1,ASSTGTNMNTEAF
.,TRBV19,TRBJ1-2,ASSIERRTTYGYT
.,TRBV10-3,TRBJ2-7,AISEWTSGAAGQY
.,TRBV29-1,TRBJ2-2,SVARGTGELF
.,TRBV7-2,TRBJ2-3,ASSTPLTSADTQY
.,TRBV6-5,TRBJ2-5,ASSDAGTGAGTQY
.,TRBV2,TRBJ2-7,ASSTGYYEQY
.,TRBV30,TRBJ2-5,ALAVQETQY
.,TRBV18,TRBJ1-3,ASSPPSGSWGNTIY
.,TRBV5-1,TRBJ1-5,AGGSQSHSNQPQH
few,TRBV10-3,TRBJ1-3,AISGHFSGNTIY
once,TRBV10-3,TRBJ2-3,AISRDRGSDTQY
.,TRBV7-2,TRBJ2-4,ASSLVSSGGGRNIQY
.,TRBV7-2,TRBJ2-1,ASSFAGTGVHNEQF
.,TRBV29-1,TRBJ2-1,SVGGANEQF
.,TRBV29-1,TRBJ1-1,LGVLNTEAF
few,TRBV5-6,TRBJ2-1,ASSQTGANEQF
few,TRBV29-1,TRBJ2-1,SSDGVPYNEQF
few,TRBV30,TRBJ2-3,AWEYNAPGTQY
few,TRBV7-9,TRBJ2-3,ASSRGTGSSTDTQY
once,TRBV5-4,TRBJ2-2,ASSPDRGTGELF
.,TRBV7-6,TRBJ2-3,ASSLEAGAPTDTQY
few,TRBV2,TRBJ1-1,ASSGGVGTEAF
once,TRBV7-6,TRBJ2-7,ASSLGDQRGYEQY
few,TRBV30,TRBJ2-7,AWSVTQGARYTYEQY
.,TRBV11-2,TRBJ2-1,ASSPSVGGFYNEQF
.,TRBV30,TRBJ1-3,AWTGGGNTIY
few,TRBV7-9,TRBJ2-2,ASSLFGVGELF
few,TRBV12-5,TRBJ1-2,ASGLGLDTYGYT
.,TRBV6-5,TRBJ2-7,ASRSPGTRTDEQY
.,TRBV12-5,TRBJ2-1,ASTGGAYNEQF
few,TRBV5-6,TRBJ1-1,ASSFSTGNTEAF
few,TRBV5-1,TRBJ2-5,ASSLEGETQY
few,TRBV29-1,TRBJ1-4,SVGGGLNEKLF
once,TRBV10-3,TRBJ1-6,AITSSYNSPLH
.,TRBV30,TRBJ2-5,AWETGGETQY
.,TRBV29-1,TRBJ1-2,SVGWTGGGYT
few,TRBV9,TRBJ2-5,ASTPGAAYQETQY
.,TRBV7-7,TRBJ2-5,ASSFGRTSGGAETQY
few,TRBV15,TRBJ2-5,ATSRGDFQETQY
.,TRBV29-1,TRBJ2-7,SVGQGLVTSYEQY
.,TRBV15,TRBJ2-7,ATSSDRGPYEQY
few,TRBV7-9,TRBJ1-1,ASSAPGGHGNTEAF
.,TRBV5-5,TRBJ2-5,ASSKGRMQETQY
.,TRBV27,TRBJ1-2,ASSLSWGDYGYT
.,TRBV5-1,TRBJ2-1,ASSSPRFGGLVYNEQF
.,TRBV29-1,TRBJ2-7,SVRPQGISYEQY
.,TRBV4-3,TRBJ2-7,ASSQEDRGLGEQY
.,TRBV29-1,TRBJ2-2,SVGRALTGELF
.,TRBV29-1,TRBJ1-1,SVYRGGTEAF
.,TRBV30,TRBJ1-1,AGQANTEAF
.,TRBV6-5,TRBJ1-6,ASRPEVGDNSPLH
few,TRBV27,TRBJ1-4,ARTREGEKLF
.,TRBV5-6,TRBJ2-1,ASSYGQPQF
.,TRBV4-3,TRBJ2-3,ASSQEGGPTLQY